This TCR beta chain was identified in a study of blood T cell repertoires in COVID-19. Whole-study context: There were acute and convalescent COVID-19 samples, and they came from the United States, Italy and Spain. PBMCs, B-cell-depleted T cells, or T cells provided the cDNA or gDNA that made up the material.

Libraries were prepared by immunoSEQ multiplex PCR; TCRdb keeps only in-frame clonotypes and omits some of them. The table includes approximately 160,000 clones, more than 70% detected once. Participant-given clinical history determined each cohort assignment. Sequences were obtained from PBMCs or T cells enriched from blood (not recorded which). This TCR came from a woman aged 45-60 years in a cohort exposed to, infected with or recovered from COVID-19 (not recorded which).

The CDR3 bases are TGCGCCAGCAGCCCAGAAACGGGTTTCTCCTACGAGCAGTACTTC. It yields the protein CASSPETGFSYEQYF. The chain combines TRBV5-1 with TRBJ2-7; D uncertain. This CDR3 is built from 15 residues. From germline, CDR1 is SGHRS and CDR2 YFSETQ. V was pared by 4 bases and J by 0 bases, with 14 bases between.